This T cell receptor (beta chain) was identified in a study of blood T cell repertoires in COVID-19. About the study: Sites in the United States, Italy and Spain provided acute and convalescent COVID-19 samples. Nucleic acid was either cDNA or gDNA, and it came from T cells, B-cell-depleted T cells, or PBMCs.

Per the original data handling: Nucleated cell counts were estimated from reference gene primer amplification. Sequencing used immunoSEQ multiplex PCR; TCRdb keeps in-frame clones, though not all of them. D and trimming were read from the DNA, whereas the V and J calls and clone size are those reported in that table. The sample holds about 68,000 clones, almost 85% seen once. CDR1 SGHAT and CDR2 FQNNGV come from the germline V gene. This CDR3 is built from 16 residues. The V gene lost 5 bases and the J gene lost 7 bases, with 18 bases spanning the gap. Sequences were obtained from peripheral blood. The V call is TRBV11-2, the J call TRBJ1-6; possibly TRBD1 for D (6 bases). This sequence was found in a man in his fifties or sixties with acute or convalescent COVID-19. This chain's CDR3 is CASSPRELTGNSPLHF. The DNA for the CDR3 is TGTGCCAGCAGCCCCCGTGAGCTTACAGGGAATTCACCCCTCCACTTT.